This is a list of T cell receptor beta chains from one sample in a study of vaccination and CD4 T cells after COVID-19. The antigens for these receptors are not known. TCRdb independently ran MiXCR on the PCR reads; one entry per CDR3 protein. Of tens of thousands of distinct CDR3 sequences listed, 43% are singletons. The sample was CD4+ T cells from blood, cultured in vitro, taken about 7 months after SARS-CoV-2 vaccination. These receptor sequences come from a human donor who had recovered from COVID-19. The CDR3 runs from the conserved cysteine through the conserved F or W. D genes are given only for firm matches.

CDR3aa | v_gene | d_gene | j_gene
CSVNAKNIQYF | TRBV20-1 | - | TRBJ2-4
CASSRTGGDVDTQYF | TRBV7-9 | TRBD1 | TRBJ2-3
CASSPIGLADNEQFF | TRBV7-8 | TRBD2 | TRBJ2-1
CASSTTTGLAEAFF | TRBV19 | - | TRBJ1-1
CASSLVLAGVQYF | TRBV7-2 | TRBD2 | TRBJ2-7
CASSLPPGTSGIGVPEQYF | TRBV27 | TRBD2 | TRBJ2-7
CASSIEFSYNSPLHF | TRBV19 | - | TRBJ1-6
CASSFHTSGSSGQYF | TRBV12-3/TRBV12-4 | TRBD2 | TRBJ2-7
CASSSGGGEQYF | TRBV6-1 | - | TRBJ2-7
CASSLWSSGKNTDTQYF | TRBV28 | TRBD2 | TRBJ2-3
CSARAPGPHTEAFF | TRBV20-1 | - | TRBJ1-1
CASSYHATGKTSGANVLTF | TRBV6-5 | - | TRBJ2-6
CSASGVRRPSYEQYF | TRBV20-1 | - | TRBJ2-7
CASSPRGEQYF | TRBV7-2 | - | TRBJ2-7
CASSWEGFSNQPQHF | TRBV4-1 | - | TRBJ1-5
CASSPLEGIHTDTQYF | TRBV7-9 | - | TRBJ2-3
CASSRGVGETQYF | TRBV19 | - | TRBJ2-5
CSARGSGGDTQYF | TRBV20-1 | - | TRBJ2-3
CASTRDSYSYEQYF | TRBV6-1 | - | TRBJ2-7
CSARFPGASNQPQHF | TRBV20-1 | - | TRBJ1-5
CATSTTNEQFF | TRBV24-1 | - | TRBJ2-1
CSAQLDRETQYF | TRBV20-1 | - | TRBJ2-5
CASSIDPLGPSYNEQFF | TRBV19 | - | TRBJ2-1
CASRGDREIPNTEAFF | TRBV19 | TRBD1 | TRBJ1-1
CASPSSSGILPEYNEQFF | TRBV9 | TRBD2 | TRBJ2-1
CASLWPPGEQYF | TRBV6-1 | - | TRBJ2-7
CASTQGDQPQHF | TRBV6-1 | TRBD1 | TRBJ1-5
CASSAGTLETQYF | TRBV7-3 | - | TRBJ2-5
CASSLAGTGLLTDTQYF | TRBV5-4 | TRBD1 | TRBJ2-3
CSARAPFRQETQYF | TRBV20-1 | - | TRBJ2-5
CSASLDRGYGYTF | TRBV20-1 | TRBD1 | TRBJ1-2
CSASSAVPNTGELFF | TRBV20-1 | - | TRBJ2-2
CASSPRDSSYGYTF | TRBV27 | TRBD1 | TRBJ1-2
CASSYGAGGKEETQYF | TRBV6-2/TRBV6-3 | - | TRBJ2-5
CASSPSQGTETQYF | TRBV7-2 | TRBD1 | TRBJ2-5
CASRREGGETQYF | TRBV6-1 | TRBD2 | TRBJ2-5
CASSFGGVGSYEQYF | TRBV27 | - | TRBJ2-7
CASSSRADTQYF | TRBV7-8 | - | TRBJ2-3
CSASGGSSYEQYF | TRBV20-1 | TRBD2 | TRBJ2-7
CASSSTLDTQYF | TRBV7-2 | - | TRBJ2-3
CSATRSGTRSGELFF | TRBV20-1 | TRBD2 | TRBJ2-2
CASSPRTEFYGYTF | TRBV18 | - | TRBJ1-2
CASSANPDSVGGYTF | TRBV28 | - | TRBJ1-2
CSARWASNTEAFF | TRBV20-1 | - | TRBJ1-1
CATSRRGAEAFF | TRBV15 | - | TRBJ1-1
CASSLARSSYNSPLHF | TRBV7-2 | - | TRBJ1-6
CSARDARPNEQFF | TRBV20-1 | - | TRBJ2-1
CASSPARGGTDQPQHF | TRBV7-8 | - | TRBJ1-5
CASSQGRGQPQHF | TRBV19 | - | TRBJ1-5
CASSTGTGYGDTQYF | TRBV27 | TRBD1 | TRBJ2-3
CASSLVPYSSYEQYF | TRBV7-2 | - | TRBJ2-7
CSGLAGATDTQYF | TRBV29-1 | TRBD2 | TRBJ2-3
CASSYFGLGAYEQYF | TRBV12-3/TRBV12-4 | - | TRBJ2-7
CASSFYSGYNEQFF | TRBV19 | - | TRBJ2-1
CASSSGTGDTGELFF | TRBV28 | TRBD1 | TRBJ2-2